The source of this TCR beta chain is a study of technical replicates of blood from a few donors. Sequenced by immunoSEQ multiplex PCR; TCRdb stores in-frame clones only, minus some. Among tens of thousands of clones listed, just under 95% were seen once. The junction had 12 bases not matched to a gene; V was cut back by 5 bases and J by 3 bases. CDR3 size: 16 residues. Germline V lookup: CDR1 SQVTM, CDR2 ANQGSEA. This rearrangement joins TRBV29-1 to TRBJ1-4, with 7 positions matching TRBD1. The specimen was T cells isolated from PBMCs. The clonotype comes from a human donor in good health. CDR3 coding DNA: TGCAGCGTTCGGGCAGGGGGACCGGCAGCTAATGAAAAACTGTTTTTT. This encodes CSVRAGGPAANEKLFF.